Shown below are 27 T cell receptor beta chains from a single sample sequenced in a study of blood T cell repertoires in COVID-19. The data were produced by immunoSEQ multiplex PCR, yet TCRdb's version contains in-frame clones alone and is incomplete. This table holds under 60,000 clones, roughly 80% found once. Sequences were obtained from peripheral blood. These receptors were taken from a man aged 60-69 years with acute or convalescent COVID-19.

The CDR3 loop reads CASSYGQASNEKLFF. In DNA form, the CDR3 reads TGTGCCAGCAGTTACGGACAGGCCAGTAATGAAAAACTGTTTTTT. The rearrangement links TRBV6-6 to TRBJ1-4; 7 nucleotides agree with TRBD1. Germline loops: CDR1 MNHNY, CDR2 SVGAGI (reference sequence). The CDR3 has 15 residues. With 2 bases clipped from V and 4 bases from J, the junction kept 4 bases outside the gene matches.

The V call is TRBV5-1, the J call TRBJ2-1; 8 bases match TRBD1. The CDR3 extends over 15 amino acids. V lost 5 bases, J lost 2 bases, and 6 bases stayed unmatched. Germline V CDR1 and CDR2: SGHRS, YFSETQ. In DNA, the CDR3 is TGCGCCAGCAGACCTCCGGGACAGGCCTACAATGAGCAGTTCTTC. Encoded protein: CASRPPGQAYNEQFF.

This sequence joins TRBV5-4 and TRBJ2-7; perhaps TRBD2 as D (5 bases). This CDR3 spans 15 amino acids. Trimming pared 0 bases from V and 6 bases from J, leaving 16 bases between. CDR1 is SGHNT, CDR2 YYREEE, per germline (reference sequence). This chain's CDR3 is CASSLGELGRSEQYF. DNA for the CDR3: TGTGCCAGCAGCTTGGGGGAGCTAGGGCGGTCCGAGCAGTACTTC.

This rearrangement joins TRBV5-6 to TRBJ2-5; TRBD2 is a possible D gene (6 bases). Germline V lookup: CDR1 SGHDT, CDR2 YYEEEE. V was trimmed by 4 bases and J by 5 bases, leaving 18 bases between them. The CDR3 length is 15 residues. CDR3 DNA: TGTGCCAGCAGCACCTGGAGGGCAGGGAGCGAGACCCAGTACTTC. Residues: CASSTWRAGSETQYF.

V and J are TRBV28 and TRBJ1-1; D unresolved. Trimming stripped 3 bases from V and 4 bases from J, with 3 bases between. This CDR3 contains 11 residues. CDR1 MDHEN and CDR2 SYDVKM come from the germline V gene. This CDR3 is CASSFGTEAFF. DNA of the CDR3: TGTGCCAGCAGTTTCGGCACTGAAGCTTTCTTT.

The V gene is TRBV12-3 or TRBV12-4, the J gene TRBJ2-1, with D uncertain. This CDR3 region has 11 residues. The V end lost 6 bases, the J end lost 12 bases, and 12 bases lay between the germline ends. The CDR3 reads CASSPTDMQFF. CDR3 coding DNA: TGTGCCAGCAGCCCGACTGATATGCAGTTCTTC.

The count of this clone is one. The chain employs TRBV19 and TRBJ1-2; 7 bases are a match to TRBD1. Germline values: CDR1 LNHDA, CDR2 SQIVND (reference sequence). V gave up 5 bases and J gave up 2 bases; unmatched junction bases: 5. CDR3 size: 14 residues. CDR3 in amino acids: CASSVDRDNYGYTF. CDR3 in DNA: TGTGCCAGTAGTGTCGACAGGGACAACTATGGCTACACCTTC.

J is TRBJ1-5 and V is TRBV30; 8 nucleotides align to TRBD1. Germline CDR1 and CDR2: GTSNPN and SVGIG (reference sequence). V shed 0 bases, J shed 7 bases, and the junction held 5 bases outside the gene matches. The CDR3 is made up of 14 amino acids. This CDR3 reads CAWSVGQGRQPQHF. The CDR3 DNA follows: TGTGCCTGGAGTGTAGGACAGGGTAGGCAGCCCCAGCATTTT. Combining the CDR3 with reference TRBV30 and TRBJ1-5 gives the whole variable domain SQTIHQWPATLVQPVGSPLSLECTVEGTSNPNLYWYRQAAGRGLQLLFYSVGIGQISSEVPQNLSASRPQDRQFILSSKKLLLSDSGFYLCAWSVGQGRQPQHFGDGTRLSIL.

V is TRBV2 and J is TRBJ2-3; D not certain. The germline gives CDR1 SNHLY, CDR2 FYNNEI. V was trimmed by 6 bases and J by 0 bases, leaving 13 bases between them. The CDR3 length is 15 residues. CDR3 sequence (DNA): TGTGCCAGCAGAGATAACCTGCGGAGCACAGATACGCAGTATTTT. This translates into CASRDNLRSTDTQYF.

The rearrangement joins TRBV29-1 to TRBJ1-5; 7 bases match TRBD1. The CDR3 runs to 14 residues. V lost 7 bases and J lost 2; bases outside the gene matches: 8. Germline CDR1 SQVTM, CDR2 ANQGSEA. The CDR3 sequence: CSATTGFGNQPQHF. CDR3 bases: TGCAGCGCGACGACAGGGTTTGGCAATCAGCCCCAGCATTTT.

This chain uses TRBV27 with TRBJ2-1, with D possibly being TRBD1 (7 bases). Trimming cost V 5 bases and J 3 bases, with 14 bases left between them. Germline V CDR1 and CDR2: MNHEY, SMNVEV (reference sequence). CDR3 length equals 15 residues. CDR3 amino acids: CASSVRQGGYNEQFF. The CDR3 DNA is TGTGCCAGCAGTGTCCGACAGGGAGGCTACAATGAGCAGTTCTTC.

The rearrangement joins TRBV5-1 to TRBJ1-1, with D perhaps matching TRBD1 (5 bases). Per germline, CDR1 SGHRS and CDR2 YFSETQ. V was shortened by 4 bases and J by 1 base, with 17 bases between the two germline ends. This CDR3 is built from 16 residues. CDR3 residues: CASSVGGAGRNTEAFF. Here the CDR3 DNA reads TGCGCCAGCAGCGTGGGAGGTGCGGGGCGGAACACTGAAGCTTTCTTT.

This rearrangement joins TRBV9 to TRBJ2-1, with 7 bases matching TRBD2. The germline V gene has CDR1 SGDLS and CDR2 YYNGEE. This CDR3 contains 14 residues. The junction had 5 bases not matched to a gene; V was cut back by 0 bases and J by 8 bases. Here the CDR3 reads CASSVVGLGDEQFF. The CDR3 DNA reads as TGTGCCAGCAGCGTAGTTGGACTAGGGGATGAGCAGTTCTTC.

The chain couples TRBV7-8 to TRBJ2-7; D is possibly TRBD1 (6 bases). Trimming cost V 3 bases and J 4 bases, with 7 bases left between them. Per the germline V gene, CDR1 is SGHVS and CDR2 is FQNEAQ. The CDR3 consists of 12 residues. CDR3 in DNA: TGTGCCAGCAGCTTCCAGGGGTACGAGCAGTACTTC. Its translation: CASSFQGYEQYF.

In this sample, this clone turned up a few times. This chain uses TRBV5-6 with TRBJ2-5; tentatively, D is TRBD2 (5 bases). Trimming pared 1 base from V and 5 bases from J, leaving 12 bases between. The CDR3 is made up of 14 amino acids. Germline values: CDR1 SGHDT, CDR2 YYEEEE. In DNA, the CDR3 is TGTGCCAGCAGCTTGAGAAGGAGGAGGGAGACCCAGTACTTC. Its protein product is CASSLRRRRETQYF.

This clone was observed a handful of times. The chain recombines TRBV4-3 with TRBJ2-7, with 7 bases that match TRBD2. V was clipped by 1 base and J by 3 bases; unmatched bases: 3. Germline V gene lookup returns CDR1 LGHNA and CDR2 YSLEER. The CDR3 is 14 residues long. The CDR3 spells CASSQGRGYYEQYF. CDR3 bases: TGCGCCAGCAGCCAAGGGCGGGGGTACTACGAGCAGTACTTC.

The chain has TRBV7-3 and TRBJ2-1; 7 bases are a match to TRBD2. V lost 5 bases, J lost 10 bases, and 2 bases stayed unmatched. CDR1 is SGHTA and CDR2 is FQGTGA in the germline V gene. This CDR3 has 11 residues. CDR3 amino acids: CASSLSGEQFF. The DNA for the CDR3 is TGTGCCAGCAGCCTTAGCGGGGAGCAGTTCTTC.

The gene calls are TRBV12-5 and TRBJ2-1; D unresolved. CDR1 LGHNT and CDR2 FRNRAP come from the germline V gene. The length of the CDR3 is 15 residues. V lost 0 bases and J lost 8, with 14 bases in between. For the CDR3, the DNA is TGTGCTAGTGGTTTGGTACTGTCAGGTTGGGATGAGCAGTTCTTC. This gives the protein CASGLVLSGWDEQFF.

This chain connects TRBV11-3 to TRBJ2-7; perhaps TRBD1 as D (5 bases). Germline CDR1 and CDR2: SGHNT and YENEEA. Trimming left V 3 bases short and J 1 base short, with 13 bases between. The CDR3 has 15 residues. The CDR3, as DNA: TGTGCCAGCAGCTTGTTTACAGGTGCTTCCTACGAGCAGTACTTC. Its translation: CASSLFTGASYEQYF.

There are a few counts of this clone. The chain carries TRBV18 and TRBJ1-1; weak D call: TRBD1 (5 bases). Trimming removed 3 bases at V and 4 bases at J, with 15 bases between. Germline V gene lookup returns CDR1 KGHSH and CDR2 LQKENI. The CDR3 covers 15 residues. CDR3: CASSPLRGGVTEAFF. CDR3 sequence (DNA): TGTGCCAGCTCACCCCTCCGCGGGGGAGTCACTGAAGCTTTCTTT.

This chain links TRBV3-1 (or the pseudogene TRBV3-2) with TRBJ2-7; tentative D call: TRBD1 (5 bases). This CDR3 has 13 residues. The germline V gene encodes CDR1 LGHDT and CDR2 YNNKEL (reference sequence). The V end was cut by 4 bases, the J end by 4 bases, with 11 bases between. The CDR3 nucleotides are TGTGCCAGCAGCCCCGCCCCAGGGTACGAGCAGTACTTC. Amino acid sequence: CASSPAPGYEQYF.

The CDR3 reads CASSIRGQSPPLYLNLAKNIQYF. Here the CDR3 DNA reads TGTGCCAGTAGTATCCGGGGACAGAGCCCACCCTTATACCTGAATCTAGCCAAAAACATTCAGTACTTC. The rearrangement uses TRBV19 and TRBJ2-4; TRBD1 matches 7 bases. Trimming cost V 3 bases and J 0 bases; bases outside gene matches: 26. The CDR3 length is 23 residues. CDR1 is LNHDA, CDR2 SQIVND, per germline (reference sequence). The full variable domain, its missing parts supplied by reference TRBV19 and TRBJ2-4, is DGGITQSPKYLFRKEGQNVTLSCEQNLNHDAMYWYRQDPGQGLRLIYYSQIVNDFQKGDIAEGYSVSREKKESFPLTVTSAQKNPTAFYLCASSIRGQSPPLYLNLAKNIQYFGAGTRLSVL.

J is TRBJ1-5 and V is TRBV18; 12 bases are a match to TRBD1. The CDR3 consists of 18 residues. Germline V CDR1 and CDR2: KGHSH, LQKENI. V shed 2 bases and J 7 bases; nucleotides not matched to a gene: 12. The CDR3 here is CASSPKPGQGAGGQPQHF. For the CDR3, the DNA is TGTGCCAGCTCACCAAAACCGGGACAGGGGGCCGGAGGGCAGCCCCAGCATTTT.

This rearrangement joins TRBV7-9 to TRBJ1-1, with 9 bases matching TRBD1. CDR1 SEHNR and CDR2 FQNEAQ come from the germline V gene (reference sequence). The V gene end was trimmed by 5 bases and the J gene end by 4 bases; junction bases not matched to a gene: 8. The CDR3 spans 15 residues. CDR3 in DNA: TGTGCCAGCAGCCTGGGGACAGGGATGATCACTGAAGCTTTCTTT. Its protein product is CASSLGTGMITEAFF. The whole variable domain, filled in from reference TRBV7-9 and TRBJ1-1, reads DTGVSQNPRHKITKRGQNVTFRCDPISEHNRLYWYRQTLGQGPEFLTYFQNEAQLEKSRLLSDRFSAERPKGSFSTLEIQRTEQGDSAMYLCASSLGTGMITEAFFGQGTRLTVV.

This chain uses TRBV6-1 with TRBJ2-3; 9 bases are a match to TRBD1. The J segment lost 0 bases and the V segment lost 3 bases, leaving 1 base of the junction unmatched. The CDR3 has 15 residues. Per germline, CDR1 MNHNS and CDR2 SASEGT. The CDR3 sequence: CASSDGQGSTDTQYF. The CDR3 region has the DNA TGTGCCAGCAGTGATGGACAGGGGAGCACAGATACGCAGTATTTT.

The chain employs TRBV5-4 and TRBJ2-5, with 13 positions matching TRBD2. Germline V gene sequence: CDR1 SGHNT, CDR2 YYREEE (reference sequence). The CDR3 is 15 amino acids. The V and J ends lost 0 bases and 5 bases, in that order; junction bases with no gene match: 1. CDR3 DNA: TGTGCCAGCAGCTTGGGGACTAGCGGGGGTGAGACCCAGTACTTC. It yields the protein CASSLGTSGGETQYF. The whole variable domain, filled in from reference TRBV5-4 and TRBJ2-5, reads ETGVTQSPTHLIKTRGQQVTLRCSSQSGHNTVSWYQQALGQGPQFIFQYYREEENGRGNFPPRFSGLQFPNYSSELNVNALELDDSALYLCASSLGTSGGETQYFGPGTRLLVL.

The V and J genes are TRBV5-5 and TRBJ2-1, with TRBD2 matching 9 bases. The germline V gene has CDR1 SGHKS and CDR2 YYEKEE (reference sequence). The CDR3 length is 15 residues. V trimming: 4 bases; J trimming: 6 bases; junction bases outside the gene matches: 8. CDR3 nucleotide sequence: TGTGCCAGCAGCCGGCAAAGCGGGGGGTTCAATGAGCAGTTCTTC. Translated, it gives CASSRQSGGFNEQFF.